Shown below are 19 T cell receptor beta chains from a single sample sequenced in a study of molecular identifiers for immune sequencing clone quantification. One entry per CDR3 protein results from TCRdb running MiXCR on the PCR reads. Of about half a million distinct CDR3 sequences in the sample, around a fifth were seen once. The specimen was naive CD8+ T cells from blood, with Jurkat cell RNA spiked in. Subset denoted: FACS-sorted CD8+CD4-CCR7+CD45RA+ naive T cells. Receptors were obtained from a human donor in good health. Some libraries in this study had Jurkat cell RNA spiked in.

This clonotype has ten or more counts. This chain uses TRBV30 with TRBJ2-3; 7 bases fit TRBD2. This CDR3 has 18 residues. V shed 1 base and J 2 bases; nucleotides not matched to a gene: 15. In germline, CDR1 is GTSNPN, CDR2 SVGIG (reference sequence). The CDR3 region is CAWSDSSPLLAATDTQYF. Here the CDR3 DNA reads TGTGCCTGGAGTGATTCAAGCCCATTGCTAGCGGCCACAGATACGCAGTATTTT.

About this clonotype itself: Since a much larger clone is just one base distant, this may be a read error. This chain connects TRBV20-1 to TRBJ1-5; D call uncertain. The tail of the sequence fits TRBJ2-3 better, so the J call may be wrong. The CDR3 is 12 amino acids. The germline V gene has CDR1 DFQATT and CDR2 SNEGSKA (reference sequence). In DNA, the CDR3 is TGCAGTGCTTGGACGTCTAATCAGCCCCAGTATTTT. Protein product: CSAWTSNQPQYF.

V gene TRBV5-8 combines with J gene TRBJ2-7; D unclear. Germline assignment: CDR1 SGHTS and CDR2 YDEGEE. V was shortened by 0 bases and J by 4 bases, with 14 bases between the two germline ends. This CDR3 spans 15 amino acids. Here the CDR3 DNA reads TGTGCCAGCAGCTTGGCACCTCCTACCCTTTACGAGCAGTACTTC. Translating gives CASSLAPPTLYEQYF.

This clonotype was seen only a few times. This sequence joins TRBV5-8 and TRBJ2-7; 11 positions match TRBD1. The germline gives CDR1 SGHTS, CDR2 YDEGEE. This CDR3 is 14 amino acids long. V was clipped by 3 bases and J by 6 bases; unmatched bases: 5. This chain's CDR3 is CASSCGQGACEQYF. DNA of the CDR3: TGTGCCAGCAGCTGCGGACAGGGGGCTTGCGAGCAGTACTTC.

The sample holds many counts of this clonotype. The chain carries TRBV6-2 or TRBV6-3 and TRBJ2-5; D ambiguous. The CDR3 length is 15 residues. V was clipped by 6 bases and J by 2 bases, with 16 bases between them. Germline CDR1 MNHEY, CDR2 SVGEGT. The CDR3: CASSDPRETQETQYF. The CDR3 bases are TGTGCCAGCAGCGATCCCCGTGAAACGCAAGAGACCCAGTACTTC.

V usage is TRBV6-1 and J usage is TRBJ1-5; D uncertain. Trimming took 10 bases from V and 3 from J, leaving 16 bases between them. The CDR3 is 14 residues long. Germline assignment: CDR1 MNHNS and CDR2 SASEGT. CDR3 region: CATDDNFPNQPQHF. The CDR3 nucleotides read TGTGCCACAGACGACAATTTCCCCAATCAGCCCCAGCATTTT.

With respect to this clonotype: A much larger clone differs by one base, so this may be a read error. This chain uses TRBV20-1 with TRBJ2-3; TRBD2 matches at 7 bases. J was trimmed by 4 bases and V by 3 bases; bases with no gene match: 10. CDR1 is DFQATT and CDR2 is SNEGSKA in the germline V gene (reference sequence). This CDR3 spans 15 amino acids. CDR3 sequence: CSARETGLSADTQYF. The CDR3, as DNA: TGCAGTGCTAGGGAAACGGGACTAAGCGCAGATACGCAGTATTTT.

This clonotype has at least ten counts. The chain couples TRBV28 to TRBJ2-1, with 8 bases lining up with TRBD2. The CDR3 totals 15 residues. Germline CDR1 and CDR2: MDHEN and SYDVKM. V lost 3 bases to trimming and J lost 5 bases; unmatched junction nucleotides: 6. The DNA of the CDR3 is TGTGCCAGCAGTTTCCCCCGAGCGGGAGACAATGAGCAGTTCTTC. Translation: CASSFPRAGDNEQFF.

J is TRBJ2-5 and V is TRBV7-8, with D possibly matching TRBD1 (5 bases). CDR3 length equals 14 residues. Germline V gene data show CDR1 as SGHVS and CDR2 as FQNEAQ. Trimming shortened V by 5 bases and J by 5 bases, and 15 bases separated the two germline ends. The CDR3 sequence: CASSPQGYGETQYF. CDR3 coding DNA: TGTGCCAGCAGCCCCCAGGGTTATGGGGAGACCCAGTACTTC.

At least ten counts were recorded for this clonotype. The J gene is TRBJ2-1, the V gene TRBV18; 7 nucleotides match TRBD1. CDR1 is KGHSH and CDR2 is LQKENI in the germline V gene. The CDR3 extends over 16 amino acids. V shed 4 bases, J shed 4 bases, and the junction held 10 bases outside the gene matches. The CDR3, as DNA: TGTGCCAGCTCACGGGACCGGGACAGCCGATACAATGAGCAGTTCTTC. This codes for CASSRDRDSRYNEQFF.

This clonotype has just a few counts. The chain combines TRBV28 with TRBJ1-1; D remains unclear. Germline assignment: CDR1 MDHEN and CDR2 SYDVKM. Between the trimmed V and J ends, which lost 7 bases and 8 bases, there was a span of 17 bases. The CDR3 length is 13 residues. The CDR3 region is CASTLIGSLEAFF. The CDR3 region has the DNA TGTGCCAGCACCCTCATCGGGTCTCTGGAAGCTTTCTTT.

This clonotype was observed at least ten times. The chain links TRBV5-1 to TRBJ2-5; TRBD2 matches at 13 bases. In germline, CDR1 is SGHRS, CDR2 YFSETQ. The trim removed 2 bases at V and 3 bases at J, leaving 1 base unmatched. The CDR3 totals 15 residues. The CDR3 region has the DNA TGCGCCAGCAGCTTAGGACTAGCGGGAGAAGAGACCCAGTACTTC. Protein product: CASSLGLAGEETQYF.

V gene TRBV27 combines with J gene TRBJ1-2; TRBD1 aligns across 8 bases. The CDR3 runs 14 residues. CDR1 is MNHEY and CDR2 is SMNVEV in the germline V gene (reference sequence). V dropped 2 bases and J dropped 6; count of bases not matched to a gene: 5. This CDR3 reads CASSLQGAPNGYTF. DNA of the CDR3: TGTGCCAGCAGTTTACAGGGGGCGCCGAATGGCTACACCTTC.

In regard to this clonotype: A much bigger clone sits one base away, suggesting this may be a read error. This chain links TRBV7-9 with TRBJ2-3, with TRBD2 identical over 11 bases. Germline loops: CDR1 SEHNR, CDR2 FQNEAQ (reference sequence). The CDR3 totals 14 residues. With V trimmed by 2 bases and J by 8 bases, 3 bases remained unmatched. This CDR3 reads CASSLSLAGGTQYF. The CDR3, as DNA: TGTGCCAGCAGCTTAAGCCTAGCGGGAGGTACGCAGTATTTT.

This clonotype was seen a handful of times. J is TRBJ2-3 and V is TRBV19; TRBD2 matches at 9 bases. The length of the CDR3 is 15 residues. The ends lost 5 bases at V and 5 bases at J; junction bases unmatched: 8. CDR1 is LNHDA, CDR2 SQIVND, per germline (reference sequence). CDR3 DNA: TGTGCCAGTAGTTGGGGCGGGAGGGCCTTAGATACGCAGTATTTT. This gives the protein CASSWGGRALDTQYF.

The chain has TRBV11-2 and TRBJ2-7, with D possibly matching TRBD2 (5 bases). The CDR3 is 16 residues long. Germline-derived CDR1 and CDR2 are SGHAT and FQNNGV. Between the trimmed V and J ends, which lost 0 bases and 1 base, there was a span of 13 bases. The CDR3 bases are TGTGCCAGCAGCTTAGATCTGAGGGTTGATTCCTACGAGCAGTACTTC. Translation: CASSLDLRVDSYEQYF.

For this clonotype: This CDR3 fails to terminate in the conserved phenylalanine or tryptophan, so it likely reflects a read error. The chain links TRBV20-1 to TRBJ1-1, with a possible D match to TRBD1 (6 bases). V lost 6 bases and J 0 bases, leaving 11 bases between the germline ends. This CDR3 spans 13 amino acids. Germline assignment: CDR1 DFQATT and CDR2 SNEGSKA (reference sequence). The CDR3 DNA reads TGCAGTGCCAGGACAGCCATGAACACTGAAGCTTTCTCT. Its translation is CSARTAMNTEAFS.

This clonotype was observed at least ten times. The chain recombines TRBV28 with TRBJ2-7, with D hard to call. Per germline, CDR1 MDHEN and CDR2 SYDVKM. This CDR3 spans 15 amino acids. V was trimmed by 5 bases and J by 3 bases, leaving 17 bases between them. The CDR3 loop reads CASSVTGDTYYEQYF. Written as DNA, the CDR3 is TGTGCCAGCAGTGTGACCGGTGACACGTACTACGAGCAGTACTTC. The full variable domain, completed using reference TRBV28 and TRBJ2-7, is DVKVTQSSRYLVKRTGEKVFLECVQDMDHENMFWYRQDPGLGLRLIYFSYDVKMKEKGDIPEGYSVSREKKERFSLILESASTNQTSMYLCASSVTGDTYYEQYFGPGTRLTVT.

Remarks on this clonotype: Since a much larger clone is just one base distant, this may be a read error. The chain uses TRBV5-4 and TRBJ2-5; D is undetermined. The CDR3 has 11 amino acids. Germline assignment: CDR1 SGHNT and CDR2 YYREEE (reference sequence). CDR3 in amino acids: CASSWQETQCF. The CDR3 DNA reads TGTGCCAGCAGCTGGCAAGAGACCCAGTGCTTC.